The next 27 T cell receptor beta chains were all read from a single sample in a study of blood T cell repertoires in COVID-19. The assay was immunoSEQ multiplex PCR, and TCRdb's table has in-frame clones only and misses some. Of approximately 240,000 clones detected, 65% to 85% appear once; the ten largest clones hold more than 5.5%. Sequences were obtained from peripheral blood. All receptors derive from a human donor in a cohort sampled during active COVID-19.

The chain joins TRBV3-1 (or the pseudogene TRBV3-2) to TRBJ2-2; 10 nucleotides match TRBD2. V dropped 0 bases and J dropped 4; count of bases not matched to a gene: 5. This CDR3 is 17 amino acids long. Per the germline V gene, CDR1 is LGHDT and CDR2 is YNNKEL (reference sequence). The CDR3 nucleotides are TGTGCCAGCAGCCAAGAGCCTAGCGGGAGTATCACCGGGGAGCTGTTTTTT. Its protein product is CASSQEPSGSITGELFF.

The chain is built from TRBV11-3 and TRBJ2-1; 10 nucleotides match TRBD1. V shed 1 base, J shed 15 bases, and the junction held 6 bases outside the gene matches. The CDR3 is made up of 13 amino acids. Germline CDR1 is SGHNT and CDR2 is YENEEA. CDR3 nucleotide sequence: TGTGCCAGCAGCTTAGGGGACAGGGGAGGACGGTTCTTC. The encoded protein is CASSLGDRGGRFF.

The chain recombines TRBV7-9 with TRBJ2-2; D is uncertain. The CDR3 sequence is 14 residues long. Germline V gene lookup returns CDR1 SEHNR and CDR2 FQNEAQ (reference sequence). The germline V and J ends were trimmed by 4 bases and 7 bases, with 13 bases remaining between them. The CDR3 sequence: CASSSLIASGELFF. In DNA form, the CDR3 reads TGTGCCAGCAGCTCCCTAATCGCGAGCGGGGAGCTGTTTTTT.

J is TRBJ2-2 and V is TRBV5-1; 10 bases line up with TRBD2. The CDR3 extends over 16 amino acids. Trimming at V came to 1 base and at J to 5 bases, leaving 5 bases not matched to a gene. CDR1 and CDR2 from the germline V gene are SGHRS and YFSETQ. CDR3 region: CASSLRASGRTGELFF. In nucleotides, the CDR3 is TGCGCCAGCAGCTTGAGAGCTAGCGGGAGAACCGGGGAGCTGTTTTTT. The whole variable domain, filled in from reference TRBV5-1 and TRBJ2-2, reads KAGVTQTPRYLIKTRGQQVTLSCSPISGHRSVSWYQQTPGQGLQFLFEYFSETQRNKGNFPGRFSGRQFSNSRSEMNVSTLELGDSALYLCASSLRASGRTGELFFGEGSRLTVL.

The chain couples TRBV12-1 to TRBJ1-5; TRBD1, the D gene given by the table, was not confirmed from the DNA. TRBV12-1 has pseudogene status. This CDR3 comprises 18 residues. CDR3 in amino acids: CASNFFRQGSLMNQPQHF. The CDR3 DNA sequence: TGTGCCAGCAACTTCTTCCGACAGGGATCTTTAATGAATCAGCCCCAGCATTTT.

Here the CDR3 DNA reads TGCAGTGCCCAGGGGGGCGAGCAGTACTTC. It is translated as CSAQGGEQYF. The chain couples TRBV20-1 to TRBJ2-7; tentatively, D is TRBD1 (7 bases). Trimming took off 6 bases at V and 6 bases at J, with 9 bases between the two ends. CDR1 and CDR2 from the germline V gene are DFQATT and SNEGSKA (reference sequence). CDR3 length equals 10 residues.

The table lists this clone with a count of one. V and J are TRBV6-5 and TRBJ2-1, with TRBD2 matching over 8 bases. Trimming took 8 bases from V and 1 from J; bases not matched to a gene: 4. The V gene's germline CDR1 is MNHEY and CDR2 SVGAGI. CDR3 size: 14 residues. CDR3 loop: CASDIAGSYNEQFF. CDR3 nucleotide sequence: TGTGCCAGCGATATAGCGGGGTCCTACAATGAGCAGTTCTTC.

Only one count was recorded for this clone. The V and J genes are TRBV27 and TRBJ2-2, with unresolved D. V was shortened by 1 base and J by 6 bases, with 6 bases between the two germline ends. CDR1 MNHEY and CDR2 SMNVEV come from the germline V gene (reference sequence). The CDR3 consists of 13 residues. DNA of the CDR3: TGTGCCAGCAGTTTATATCGGGCCGGGGAGCTGTTTTTT. Translated: CASSLYRAGELFF.

J is TRBJ1-2 and V is TRBV2; D is unresolved. The CDR3 is made up of 13 amino acids. The germline gives CDR1 SNHLY, CDR2 FYNNEI. V lost 1 base to trimming and J lost 4 bases, with 7 bases between them. Here the CDR3 reads CASSEGSRYGYTF. The DNA of the CDR3 is TGTGCCAGCAGTGAAGGGAGTCGCTATGGCTACACCTTC.

V and J are TRBV7-9 and TRBJ1-2; D uncertain. This CDR3 contains 14 residues. CDR1 is SEHNR, CDR2 FQNEAQ, per germline (reference sequence). Between the trimmed V and J ends, which lost 1 base and 7 bases, there was a span of 13 bases. CDR3 residues: CASSLGGSGGGYTF. The CDR3 DNA follows: TGTGCCAGCAGCTTAGGAGGGTCCGGTGGTGGCTACACCTTC.

The genes are TRBV11-3 and TRBJ2-1, with TRBD2 identical over 8 bases. Germline V gene lookup returns CDR1 SGHNT and CDR2 YENEEA. The CDR3 loop spans 19 amino acids. V trimming: 1 base; J trimming: 2 bases; junction bases outside the gene matches: 13. DNA for the CDR3: TGTGCCAGCAGCTTAGGAGGGGCGGGGGGCTCCGGGACCTACAATGAGCAGTTCTTC. Its protein product is CASSLGGAGGSGTYNEQFF.

This rearrangement joins TRBV3-1 (or the pseudogene TRBV3-2) to TRBJ2-3, with 8 bases aligning to TRBD1. Germline-derived CDR1 and CDR2 are LGHDT and YNNKEL (reference sequence). V trimming: 0 bases; J trimming: 2 bases; junction bases outside the gene matches: 10. This CDR3 region has 18 residues. Written as DNA, the CDR3 is TGTGCCAGCAGCCAAGATAGGTGGACAGGGTCTGTCACAGATACGCAGTATTTT. The encoded protein is CASSQDRWTGSVTDTQYF.

The V and J genes are TRBV19 and TRBJ1-4; 10 bases fit TRBD1. Trimming cost V 3 bases and J 7 bases; bases outside gene matches: 2. The CDR3 is 14 amino acids. Germline V gene data show CDR1 as LNHDA and CDR2 as SQIVND (reference sequence). Written as DNA, the CDR3 is TGTGCCAGTAGTATGGGACAGGGGCGTGAAAAACTGTTTTTT. Protein product: CASSMGQGREKLFF.

Details on this clone: A read error may account for a junction end that differs from germline. This rearrangement joins TRBV13 to TRBJ1-2, with TRBD1 matching 9 bases. CDR1 PRHDT and CDR2 FYEKMQ come from the germline V gene (reference sequence). CDR3 length: 15 residues. This CDR3 is CASSLGTGLNYGYTF. The CDR3, as DNA: TGTGCCAGCAGTTTAGGGACAGGGCTCAACTATGGCTACACCTTC.

J is TRBJ2-3 and V is TRBV19; 8 nucleotides match TRBD2. Germline V lookup: CDR1 LNHDA, CDR2 SQIVND (reference sequence). V gave up 2 bases and J gave up 0 bases; unmatched junction bases: 4. The CDR3 is 16 residues long. Here the CDR3 DNA reads TGTGCCAGTAGTATAAGGGCTAGCGGGAGCACAGATACGCAGTATTTT. Encoded protein: CASSIRASGSTDTQYF.

Only a few counts were recorded for this clone. V gene TRBV2 combines with J gene TRBJ2-1; TRBD2 aligns across 10 bases. The length of the CDR3 is 16 residues. V was pared by 5 bases and J by 3 bases, with 7 bases of the junction left unmatched. Germline CDR1 SNHLY, CDR2 FYNNEI. CDR3 sequence (DNA): TGTGCCAGCAGTCCTCTAGCGGGAGAACGCTACAATGAGCAGTTCTTC. Amino acids: CASSPLAGERYNEQFF.

The chain has TRBV5-1 and TRBJ2-7, with 7 bases identical to TRBD1. V trimming: 0 bases; J trimming: 2 bases; junction bases outside the gene matches: 5. The length of the CDR3 is 15 residues. Germline V gene sequence: CDR1 SGHRS, CDR2 YFSETQ. The CDR3 reads CASSLVDRAAYEQYF. Here the CDR3 DNA reads TGCGCCAGCAGCTTGGTCGACAGGGCGGCCTACGAGCAGTACTTC.

This clone was recorded once. This chain links TRBV29-1 with TRBJ1-2; D may be TRBD1 (5 bases). The CDR3 length is 10 residues. Between the trimmed V and J ends, which lost 4 bases and 8 bases, there was a span of 8 bases. CDR1 and CDR2 from the germline V gene are SQVTM and ANQGSEA. Here the CDR3 reads CSVGGQGYTF. CDR3 nucleotide sequence: TGCAGCGTTGGGGGCCAGGGCTACACCTTC. Filled out from reference TRBV29-1 and TRBJ1-2, the complete variable domain reads SAVISQKPSRDICQRGTSLTIQCQVDSQVTMMFWYRQQPGQSLTLIATANQGSEATYESGFVIDKFPISRPNLTFSTLTVSNMSPEDSSIYLCSVGGQGYTFGSGTRLTVV.

The chain uses TRBV6-5 and TRBJ2-7; TRBD2 is a possible D gene (7 bases). This CDR3 comprises 14 residues. CDR1 is MNHEY, CDR2 SVGAGI, per germline. V shed 6 bases and J shed 2 bases, with 14 bases lying between them. CDR3 region: CASSSAGATYEQYF. CDR3 in DNA: TGTGCCAGCAGCTCCGCGGGGGCCACCTACGAGCAGTACTTC.

This rearrangement joins TRBV5-4 to TRBJ2-1, with 8 bases identical to TRBD1. This CDR3 has 17 amino acids. Germline-derived CDR1 and CDR2 are SGHNT and YYREEE (reference sequence). V was clipped by 2 bases and J by 0 bases; unmatched bases: 7. The CDR3 protein is CASSLKQGVGSYNEQFF. In DNA, the CDR3 is TGTGCCAGCAGCTTAAAACAGGGGGTTGGCTCCTACAATGAGCAGTTCTTC.

The gene calls are TRBV27 and TRBJ1-2; D is perhaps TRBD1 (6 bases). There are 17 residues in the CDR3. V was clipped by 3 bases and J by 6 bases, with 23 bases between them. Germline values: CDR1 MNHEY, CDR2 SMNVEV (reference sequence). Here the CDR3 DNA reads TGTGCCAGCAGTTTGGTGGGGGCAGCCTCCGACTCAAATGGCTACACCTTC. Protein: CASSLVGAASDSNGYTF.

This clone has only a few counts. This chain uses TRBV4-2 with TRBJ1-1, with TRBD1 matching 7 bases. Looked up from germline, CDR1 is LGHNA and CDR2 is YNFKEQ. V was clipped by 0 bases and J by 4 bases; unmatched bases: 8. The CDR3 sequence is 16 residues long. The DNA for the CDR3 is TGTGCCAGCAGCCAAGACCTCCAGGGGGTTCGCACTGAAGCTTTCTTT. Translation gives CASSQDLQGVRTEAFF.

This chain links TRBV7-2 with TRBJ1-4; D remains ambiguous. From germline, CDR1 is SGHTA and CDR2 FQGNSA. V shed 3 bases and J shed 8 bases, with 7 bases lying between them. CDR3 length: 12 residues. The DNA for the CDR3 is TGTGCCAGCAGCTTTCCCCCAGAAAAACTGTTTTTT. Its translation: CASSFPPEKLFF.

The gene calls are TRBV9 and TRBJ2-5; TRBD2 aligns across 7 bases. Germline CDR1 SGDLS, CDR2 YYNGEE. V lost 0 bases and J lost 5; bases outside the gene matches: 7. This CDR3 is 15 amino acids long. CDR3 coding DNA: TGTGCCAGCAGCGTAGGAGGGAGGGCCGGGGAGACCCAGTACTTC. It specifies CASSVGGRAGETQYF. Variable domain in full (rest from reference TRBV9 and TRBJ2-5): DSGVTQTPKHLITATGQRVTLRCSPRSGDLSVYWYQQSLDQGLQFLIQYYNGEERAKGNILERFSAQQFPDLHSELNLSSLELGDSALYFCASSVGGRAGETQYFGPGTRLLVL.

The chain has TRBV28 and TRBJ1-2; TRBD1 is a possible D gene (6 bases). Trimming removed 5 bases at V and 2 bases at J, with 15 bases between. Germline lookup yields CDR1 MDHEN and CDR2 SYDVKM. The CDR3 loop spans 15 amino acids. The CDR3 DNA reads as TGTGCCAGCAGTCTCGGGGGGGCCCGAAACTATGGCTACACCTTC. Translated: CASSLGGARNYGYTF.

The J gene is TRBJ1-1, the V gene TRBV6-5; 7 bases are a match to TRBD1. The ends lost 5 bases at V and 11 bases at J; junction bases unmatched: 14. Germline lookup yields CDR1 MNHEY and CDR2 SVGAGI. The CDR3 covers 14 residues. The CDR3 here is CASSNGQVPLVAFF. As DNA, the CDR3 is TGTGCCAGCAGTAACGGACAGGTACCCCTCGTGGCTTTCTTT.

This clone was seen just once. This chain joins TRBV5-8 and TRBJ2-3, with 10 bases aligning to TRBD1. The germline gives CDR1 SGHTS, CDR2 YDEGEE. This CDR3 is built from 15 residues. V lost 4 bases, J lost 2 bases, and 4 bases stayed unmatched. CDR3 region: CASSAGTGVTDTQYF. As DNA, the CDR3 is TGTGCCAGCAGCGCCGGGACAGGGGTCACAGATACGCAGTATTTT.